These T cell receptor beta chains were read from a single sample in a study of cytomegalovirus exposure and HLA in healthy donors. Repertoires were generated with immunoSEQ multiplex PCR, while TCRdb's copy carries only in-frame clones and drops some. The sample contains approximately 120,000 clones, 74% of which appear only once. The sample comprised PBMCs. These receptor sequences come from a human donor in good health. The CDR3 runs from the conserved cysteine through the conserved F or W. D genes are given only for firm matches. Some rows have no size entry. The others give once, few or many, or a class for an expanded clone.

j_gene | abundance | d_gene | len | v_gene | CDR3aa | CDR3nt
TRBJ2-2 | - | TRBD1 | 15 | TRBV28 | CASSFRQGSTGELFF | TGTGCCAGCAGTTTCCGACAGGGATCTACCGGGGAGCTGTTTTTT
TRBJ2-1 | - | - | 15 | TRBV19 | CASSYDRSSYNEQFF | TGTGCCAGTAGTTACGACAGAAGCTCCTACAATGAGCAGTTCTTC
TRBJ2-7 | - | - | 12 | TRBV28 | CASRSATYEQYF | TGTGCCAGCAGATCAGCGACCTACGAGCAGTACTTC
TRBJ2-3 | - | - | 21 | TRBV21-1 | CASSKNGAGQVCRGPTDTQYF | TGTGCCAGCAGCAAAAACGGTGCGGGGCAAGTCTGTCGTGGGCCCACAGATACGCAGTATTTT
TRBJ2-1 | - | - | 15 | TRBV7-9 | CASSLLAASYNEQFF | TGTGCCAGCAGCTTGTTAGCGGCCTCCTACAATGAGCAGTTCTTC
TRBJ2-7 | few | TRBD2 | 15 | TRBV25-1 | CASSERTSGPYEQYF | TGTGCCAGCAGTGAACGGACTAGCGGCCCCTACGAGCAGTACTTC
TRBJ2-3 | - | - | 15 | TRBV27 | CASSLNPAGTDTQYF | TGTGCCAGCAGTTTAAACCCCGCGGGCACAGATACGCAGTATTTT
TRBJ2-3 | - | - | 13 | TRBV6-5 | CASQMGHTDTQYF | TGTGCCAGCCAAATGGGCCACACAGATACGCAGTATTTT
TRBJ2-7 | - | - | 15 | TRBV11-2 | CASSLDSRSAYEQYF | TGTGCCAGCAGCTTAGATTCCAGGTCAGCCTACGAGCAGTACTTC
TRBJ2-7 | - | TRBD2 | 16 | TRBV30 | CAWTPPGLAASYEQYF | TGTGCCTGGACTCCCCCGGGACTAGCGGCATCCTACGAGCAGTACTTC
TRBJ1-2 | - | TRBD1 | 15 | TRBV30 | CAWSDPSGGRSGYTF | TGTGCCTGGAGTGATCCCTCAGGGGGCAGAAGTGGCTACACCTTC
TRBJ1-1 | few | - | 15 | TRBV7-6 | CASSLEAAGNTEAFF | TGTGCCAGCAGCTTAGAGGCAGCGGGGAACACTGAAGCTTTCTTT
TRBJ2-3 | - | TRBD1 | 16 | TRBV13 | CATYPRTGEVTDTQYF | TGTGCCACCTACCCTAGGACAGGGGAGGTAACAGATACGCAGTATTTT
TRBJ2-1 | few | TRBD1 | 13 | TRBV7-2 | CASSSGDRGQEFF | TGTGCCAGCAGCTCGGGGGACAGGGGGCAGGAGTTCTTC
TRBJ1-5 | - | TRBD1 | 17 | TRBV4-1 | CASSQEYAYTGTDSQHF | TGCGCCAGCAGCCAGGAATATGCATACACGGGGACAGATTCCCAGCATTTT
TRBJ1-6 | few | - | 15 | TRBV5-1 | CASSLLQNFNSPLHF | TGCGCCAGCAGCTTATTACAGAACTTCAATTCACCCCTCCACTTT